These T cell receptor beta chains were read from a single sample in a study of T-cell reconstitution after alpha-beta-depleted transplantation in children. One entry per CDR3 protein results from TCRdb running MiXCR on the PCR reads. The data hold approximately 210,000 distinct CDR3 sequences, with about 14% observed a single time. Sequenced material: PBMCs from the stem cell graft donor, taken from the stem cell graft. The source is a human donor who donated a stem cell graft to a child with acute lymphoblastic leukemia. The CDR3 runs from the conserved cysteine through the conserved F or W. Each record gives: D gene, J gene, V gene, clone size, CDR3 protein, CDR3 DNA. The D gene is left open where the match is weak. Some rows mark clone size as missing; the rest say once, few, many or name a class of expanded clone.

D gene: TRBD2; J gene: TRBJ2-3; V gene: TRBV10-3; clone size: many; CDR3 protein: CAISGLAGGTDTQYF; CDR3 DNA: TGTGCCATCAGTGGACTAGCGGGAGGGACAGATACGCAGTATTTT
D gene: .; J gene: TRBJ1-1; V gene: TRBV20-1; clone size: few; CDR3 protein: CSAGEGVRDTEAFF; CDR3 DNA: TGCAGTGCTGGCGAGGGGGTAAGGGACACTGAAGCTTTCTTT
D gene: .; J gene: TRBJ2-7; V gene: TRBV20-1; clone size: many; CDR3 protein: CSAPVRYEQYF; CDR3 DNA: TGCAGTGCGCCGGTAAGATACGAGCAGTACTTC
D gene: TRBD1; J gene: TRBJ2-5; V gene: TRBV12-3/TRBV12-4; clone size: many; CDR3 protein: CASSFTARVRLGQHQETQYF; CDR3 DNA: TGTGCCAGCAGTTTTACAGCTCGGGTTAGATTGGGACAGCACCAAGAGACCCAGTACTTC
D gene: TRBD2; J gene: TRBJ2-3; V gene: TRBV20-1; clone size: once; CDR3 protein: CSAGRASGTVDTQYF; CDR3 DNA: TGCAGTGCTGGACGGGCTAGCGGGACGGTAGATACGCAGTATTTT
D gene: .; J gene: TRBJ1-4; V gene: TRBV6-2/TRBV6-3; clone size: many; CDR3 protein: CASSYRGSSEKLFF; CDR3 DNA: TGTGCCAGCAGTTACAGGGGCTCGAGTGAAAAACTGTTTTTT
D gene: .; J gene: TRBJ1-3; V gene: TRBV5-4; clone size: many; CDR3 protein: CASSFGNENTIYF; CDR3 DNA: TGTGCCAGCAGCTTTGGAAATGAAAACACCATATATTTT
D gene: .; J gene: TRBJ1-2; V gene: TRBV29-1; clone size: .; CDR3 protein: CSALGGGLRGGYTF; CDR3 DNA: TGCAGCGCCTTGGGAGGGGGACTCCGGGGTGGCTACACCTTC
D gene: .; J gene: TRBJ1-5; V gene: TRBV5-1; clone size: many; CDR3 protein: CASSLGWGNSNQPQHF; CDR3 DNA: TGCGCCAGCAGCTTGGGTTGGGGAAATAGCAATCAGCCCCAGCATTTT
D gene: TRBD2; J gene: TRBJ2-2; V gene: TRBV5-4; clone size: few; CDR3 protein: CASSLGGSGTGELFF; CDR3 DNA: TGTGCCAGCAGCTTGGGCGGGAGCGGAACCGGGGAGCTGTTTTTT
D gene: .; J gene: TRBJ1-2; V gene: TRBV7-9; clone size: many; CDR3 protein: CASSLDTVDDGYTF; CDR3 DNA: TGTGCCAGCAGCTTAGATACAGTCGACGATGGCTACACCTTC
D gene: .; J gene: TRBJ2-1; V gene: TRBV20-1; clone size: many; CDR3 protein: CSAGETGRRVQFF; CDR3 DNA: TGCAGTGCCGGGGAGACAGGGCGGAGGGTGCAGTTCTTC
D gene: .; J gene: TRBJ1-2; V gene: TRBV27; clone size: many; CDR3 protein: CASADSGALKGYTF; CDR3 DNA: TGTGCCAGCGCGGACAGCGGGGCTTTGAAGGGCTACACCTTC
D gene: TRBD1; J gene: TRBJ1-6; V gene: TRBV20-1; clone size: .; CDR3 protein: CSASWRTGQTLHF; CDR3 DNA: TGCAGTGCTAGTTGGAGGACAGGGCAAACCCTCCACTTT
D gene: TRBD1; J gene: TRBJ2-7; V gene: TRBV5-1; clone size: many; CDR3 protein: CASSLAGTGTLYEQYF; CDR3 DNA: TGCGCCAGCAGCTTGGCCGGGACAGGGACCCTCTACGAGCAGTACTTC
D gene: .; J gene: TRBJ1-4; V gene: TRBV29-1; clone size: many; CDR3 protein: CSATGAGTLFF; CDR3 DNA: TGCAGCGCCACAGGAGCCGGGACACTGTTTTTT
D gene: .; J gene: TRBJ1-6; V gene: TRBV18; clone size: .; CDR3 protein: CASSRVDSPLHF; CDR3 DNA: TGTGCCAGCTCCAGGGTTGATTCACCCCTCCACTTT
D gene: .; J gene: TRBJ2-2; V gene: TRBV27; clone size: .; CDR3 protein: CASSSHLRGTVNTGELFF; CDR3 DNA: TGTGCCAGCAGTTCACACTTACGCGGGACGGTGAACACCGGGGAGCTGTTTTTT
D gene: .; J gene: TRBJ1-3; V gene: TRBV27; clone size: many; CDR3 protein: CASSSPSGNTIYF; CDR3 DNA: TGTGCCAGCAGTTCTCCCTCTGGAAACACCATATATTTT
D gene: .; J gene: TRBJ2-2; V gene: TRBV5-1; clone size: many; CDR3 protein: CASSPVVTGELFF; CDR3 DNA: TGCGCCAGCAGCCCCGTAGTCACCGGGGAGCTGTTTTTT
D gene: .; J gene: TRBJ2-7; V gene: TRBV29-1; clone size: many; CDR3 protein: CSVGHNYEQYF; CDR3 DNA: TGCAGCGTTGGACACAACTACGAGCAGTACTTC
D gene: .; J gene: TRBJ2-1; V gene: TRBV5-1; clone size: many; CDR3 protein: CASSLGPASGEQFF; CDR3 DNA: TGCGCCAGCAGCTTGGGACCTGCGAGTGGTGAGCAGTTCTTC
D gene: .; J gene: TRBJ2-2; V gene: TRBV5-1; clone size: many; CDR3 protein: CASSLGGATTGELFF; CDR3 DNA: TGCGCCAGCAGCTTGGGGGGAGCGACCACCGGGGAGCTGTTTTTT
D gene: TRBD1; J gene: TRBJ1-2; V gene: TRBV10-3; clone size: many; CDR3 protein: CAISPTGQGNYGYTF; CDR3 DNA: TGTGCCATCAGCCCAACGGGACAGGGAAACTATGGCTACACCTTC
D gene: .; J gene: TRBJ1-1; V gene: TRBV20-1; clone size: few; CDR3 protein: CSARASLETEAFF; CDR3 DNA: TGCAGTGCTAGAGCATCCCTGGAGACTGAAGCTTTCTTT
D gene: TRBD1; J gene: TRBJ2-6; V gene: TRBV5-1; clone size: many; CDR3 protein: CASRQGIGANVLTF; CDR3 DNA: TGCGCCAGCAGACAGGGGATCGGGGCCAACGTCCTGACTTTC
D gene: .; J gene: TRBJ2-3; V gene: TRBV12-3/TRBV12-4; clone size: few; CDR3 protein: CASSLNSPTTDTQYF; CDR3 DNA: TGTGCCAGCAGTTTAAACTCCCCGACCACAGATACGCAGTATTTT
D gene: .; J gene: TRBJ2-3; V gene: TRBV19; clone size: many; CDR3 protein: CASSIAEPLDTQYF; CDR3 DNA: TGTGCCAGTAGTATAGCTGAACCGCTGGATACGCAGTATTTT
D gene: TRBD1; J gene: TRBJ1-2; V gene: TRBV7-2; clone size: .; CDR3 protein: CASSLGRGGRMYGYTF; CDR3 DNA: TGTGCCAGCAGCTTAGGCAGGGGGGGCAGGATGTATGGCTACACCTTC
D gene: TRBD1; J gene: TRBJ1-1; V gene: TRBV29-1; clone size: many; CDR3 protein: CSADRTKNTEAFF; CDR3 DNA: TGCAGCGCGGACAGGACTAAGAACACTGAAGCTTTCTTT
D gene: .; J gene: TRBJ2-1; V gene: TRBV6-1; clone size: .; CDR3 protein: CASSQTDRPYSEQFF; CDR3 DNA: TGTGCCAGCAGTCAGACGGACCGGCCCTACAGTGAGCAGTTCTTC
D gene: TRBD2; J gene: TRBJ2-1; V gene: TRBV28; clone size: many; CDR3 protein: CASSLSGLAGVGEQFF; CDR3 DNA: TGTGCCAGCAGTTTATCGGGACTAGCGGGAGTGGGGGAGCAGTTCTTC
D gene: .; J gene: TRBJ1-1; V gene: TRBV29-1; clone size: many; CDR3 protein: CSSSQGGNTEAFF; CDR3 DNA: TGCAGCTCGTCGCAGGGAGGGAACACTGAAGCTTTCTTT
D gene: .; J gene: TRBJ2-2; V gene: TRBV20-1; clone size: .; CDR3 protein: CSARRLNTGELFF; CDR3 DNA: TGCAGTGCCCGACGGTTGAACACCGGGGAGCTGTTTTTT
D gene: .; J gene: TRBJ2-1; V gene: TRBV25-1; clone size: .; CDR3 protein: CASSERGLIPHEQFF; CDR3 DNA: TGTGCCAGCAGTGAAAGGGGCCTGATACCCCATGAGCAGTTCTTC